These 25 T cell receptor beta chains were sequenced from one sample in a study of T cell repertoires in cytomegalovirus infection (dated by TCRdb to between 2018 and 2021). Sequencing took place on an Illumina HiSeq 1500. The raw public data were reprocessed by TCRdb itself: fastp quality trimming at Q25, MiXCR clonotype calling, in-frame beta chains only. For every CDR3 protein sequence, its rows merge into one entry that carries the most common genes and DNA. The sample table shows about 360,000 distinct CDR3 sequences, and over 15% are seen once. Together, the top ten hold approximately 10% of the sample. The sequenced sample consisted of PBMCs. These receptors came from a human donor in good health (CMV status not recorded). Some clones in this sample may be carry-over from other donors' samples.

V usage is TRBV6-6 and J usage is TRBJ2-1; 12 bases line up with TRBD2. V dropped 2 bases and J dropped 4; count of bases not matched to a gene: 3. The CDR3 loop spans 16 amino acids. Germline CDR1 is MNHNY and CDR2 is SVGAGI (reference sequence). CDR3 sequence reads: CASSYRLAGEYNEQFF. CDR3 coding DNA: TGTGCCAGCAGTTACCGACTAGCGGGGGAGTACAATGAGCAGTTCTTC.

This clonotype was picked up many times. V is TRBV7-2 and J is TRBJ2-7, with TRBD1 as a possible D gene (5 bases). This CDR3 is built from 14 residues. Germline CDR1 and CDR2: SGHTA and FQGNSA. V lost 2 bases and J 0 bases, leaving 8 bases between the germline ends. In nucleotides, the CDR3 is TGTGCCAGCAGCTTATGGACATCCTCCTACGAGCAGTACTTC. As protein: CASSLWTSSYEQYF.

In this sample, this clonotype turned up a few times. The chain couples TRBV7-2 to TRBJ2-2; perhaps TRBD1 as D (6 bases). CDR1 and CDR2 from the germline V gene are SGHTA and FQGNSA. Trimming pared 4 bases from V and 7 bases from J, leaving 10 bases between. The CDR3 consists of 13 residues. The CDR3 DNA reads TGTGCCAGCAGCTCACAGGGAGTCGGGGAGCTGTTTTTT. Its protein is CASSSQGVGELFF.

CDR3 in DNA: TGTGCCAGCAGTTTAGGAACGATCGGAGAAGCTTTCTTT. It specifies CASSLGTIGEAFF. V and J are TRBV12-3 or TRBV12-4 and TRBJ1-1; D gene unclear. The CDR3 is made up of 13 amino acids. V was clipped by 1 base and J by 8 bases, with 11 bases between them.

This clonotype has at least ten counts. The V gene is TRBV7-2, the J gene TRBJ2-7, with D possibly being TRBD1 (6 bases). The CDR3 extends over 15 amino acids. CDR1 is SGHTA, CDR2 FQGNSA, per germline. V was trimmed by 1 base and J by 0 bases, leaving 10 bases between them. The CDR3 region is CASSLDGGPSYEQYF. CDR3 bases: TGTGCCAGCAGCTTAGATGGGGGCCCCTCCTACGAGCAGTACTTC.

The CDR3 DNA is TGTGCCAGCAGTTTCCCCCCCGGGGGGGCTATAGCAGATACGCAGTATTTT. The encoded protein is CASSFPPGGAIADTQYF. The chain is built from TRBV6-1 and TRBJ2-3; 8 bases fit TRBD2. The V gene end was trimmed by 5 bases and the J gene end by 4 bases; junction bases not matched to a gene: 14. The CDR3 contains 17 residues. The germline V gene has CDR1 MNHNS and CDR2 SASEGT.

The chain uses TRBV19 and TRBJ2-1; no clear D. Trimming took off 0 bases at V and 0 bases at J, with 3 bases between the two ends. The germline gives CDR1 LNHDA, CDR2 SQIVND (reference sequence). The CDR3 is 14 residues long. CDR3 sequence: CASSIDSSYNEQFF. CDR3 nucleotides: TGTGCCAGTAGTATAGATAGCTCCTACAATGAGCAGTTCTTC.

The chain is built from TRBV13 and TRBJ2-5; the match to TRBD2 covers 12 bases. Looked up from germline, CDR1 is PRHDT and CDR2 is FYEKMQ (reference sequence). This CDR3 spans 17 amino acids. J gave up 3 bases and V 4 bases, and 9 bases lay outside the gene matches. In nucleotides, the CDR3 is TGTGCCAGCAGCTGCTACCCCCGGACTAGCGGGGAAGAGACCCAGTACTTC. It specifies CASSCYPRTSGEETQYF.

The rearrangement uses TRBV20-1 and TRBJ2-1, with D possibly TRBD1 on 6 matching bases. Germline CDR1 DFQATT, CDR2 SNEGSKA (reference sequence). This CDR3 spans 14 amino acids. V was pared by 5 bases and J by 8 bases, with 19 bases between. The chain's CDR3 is CSAGPTTGPYEQFF. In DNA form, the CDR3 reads TGCAGTGCTGGACCCACCACAGGGCCATATGAGCAGTTCTTC.

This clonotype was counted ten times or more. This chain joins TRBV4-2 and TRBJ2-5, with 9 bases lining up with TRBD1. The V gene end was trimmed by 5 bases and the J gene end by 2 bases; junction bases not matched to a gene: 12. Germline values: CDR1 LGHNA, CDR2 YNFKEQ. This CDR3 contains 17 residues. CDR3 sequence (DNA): TGTGCCAGCAGCGCCCAAACCGGGACAGGGCAACAAGAGACCCAGTACTTC. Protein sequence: CASSAQTGTGQQETQYF.

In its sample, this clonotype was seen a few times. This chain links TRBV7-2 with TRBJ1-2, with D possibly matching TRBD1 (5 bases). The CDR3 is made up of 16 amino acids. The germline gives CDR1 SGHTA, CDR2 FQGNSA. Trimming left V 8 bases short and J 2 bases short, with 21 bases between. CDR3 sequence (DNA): TGTGCCAGCCGACCTAGGAGGGGACCGGCGAACTATGGCTACACCTTC. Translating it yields CASRPRRGPANYGYTF.

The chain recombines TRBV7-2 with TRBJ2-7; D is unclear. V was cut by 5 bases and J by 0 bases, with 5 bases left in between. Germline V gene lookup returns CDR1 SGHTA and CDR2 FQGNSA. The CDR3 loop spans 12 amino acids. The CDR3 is CASSASSYEQYF. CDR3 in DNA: TGTGCCAGCAGCGCCTCCTCCTACGAGCAGTACTTC.

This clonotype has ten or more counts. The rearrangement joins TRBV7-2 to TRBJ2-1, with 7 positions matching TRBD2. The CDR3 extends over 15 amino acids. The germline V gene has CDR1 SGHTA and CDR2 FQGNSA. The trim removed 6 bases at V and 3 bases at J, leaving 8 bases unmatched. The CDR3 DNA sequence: TGTGCCAGCAGTCTTAAGGCTAGCGGCTACAATGAGCAGTTCTTC. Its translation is CASSLKASGYNEQFF.

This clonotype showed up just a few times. The CDR3 sequence is CSASAAGGQKVGTDTQYF. CDR3 coding DNA: TGCAGTGCTAGTGCGGCGGGAGGGCAAAAGGTTGGCACAGATACGCAGTATTTT. The rearrangement joins TRBV20-1 to TRBJ2-3; 9 bases line up with TRBD2. Germline V gene lookup returns CDR1 DFQATT and CDR2 SNEGSKA (reference sequence). This CDR3 comprises 18 residues. V shed 3 bases and J 1 base; nucleotides not matched to a gene: 14.

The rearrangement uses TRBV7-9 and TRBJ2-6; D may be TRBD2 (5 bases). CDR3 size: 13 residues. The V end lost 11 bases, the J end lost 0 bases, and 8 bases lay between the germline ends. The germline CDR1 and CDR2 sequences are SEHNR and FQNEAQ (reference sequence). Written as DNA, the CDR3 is TGTGCCGGGGAGTACTCTGGGGCCAACGTCCTGACTTTC. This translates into CAGEYSGANVLTF.

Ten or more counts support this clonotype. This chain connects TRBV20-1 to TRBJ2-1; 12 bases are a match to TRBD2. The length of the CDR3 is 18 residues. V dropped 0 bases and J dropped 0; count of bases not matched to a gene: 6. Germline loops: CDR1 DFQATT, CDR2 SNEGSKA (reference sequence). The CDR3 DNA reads TGCAGTGCTAGAGAGACTAGCGGGGGTTACAGCTCCTACAATGAGCAGTTCTTC. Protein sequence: CSARETSGGYSSYNEQFF.

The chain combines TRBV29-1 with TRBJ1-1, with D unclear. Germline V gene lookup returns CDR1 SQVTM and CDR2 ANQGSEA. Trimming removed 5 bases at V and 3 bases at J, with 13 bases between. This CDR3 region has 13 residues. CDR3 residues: CSVFDRLDTEAFF. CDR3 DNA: TGCAGCGTTTTTGACCGGCTTGACACTGAAGCTTTCTTT.

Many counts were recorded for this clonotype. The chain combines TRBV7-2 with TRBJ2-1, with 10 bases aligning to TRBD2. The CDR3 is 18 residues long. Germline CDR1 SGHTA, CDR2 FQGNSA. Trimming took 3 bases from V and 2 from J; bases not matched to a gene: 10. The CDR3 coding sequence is TGTGCCAGCAGCTTCAGGAGTACTAGCGGGGTGGCCTACAATGAGCAGTTCTTC. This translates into CASSFRSTSGVAYNEQFF.

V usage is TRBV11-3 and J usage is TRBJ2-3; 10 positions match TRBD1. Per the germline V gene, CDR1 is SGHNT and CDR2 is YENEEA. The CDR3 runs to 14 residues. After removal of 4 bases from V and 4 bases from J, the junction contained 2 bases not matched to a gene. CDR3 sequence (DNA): TGTGCCAGCAGCTCAGGACAGGGGGCAGATACGCAGTATTTT. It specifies CASSSGQGADTQYF.

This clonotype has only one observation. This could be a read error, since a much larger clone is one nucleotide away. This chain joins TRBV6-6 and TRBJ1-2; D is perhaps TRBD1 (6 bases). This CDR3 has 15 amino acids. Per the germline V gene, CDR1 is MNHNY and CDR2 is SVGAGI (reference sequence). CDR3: CVSSYSTRGTYGYTF. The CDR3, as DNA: TGTGTCAGCAGTTACTCGACCAGGGGAACATATGGCTACACCTTC.

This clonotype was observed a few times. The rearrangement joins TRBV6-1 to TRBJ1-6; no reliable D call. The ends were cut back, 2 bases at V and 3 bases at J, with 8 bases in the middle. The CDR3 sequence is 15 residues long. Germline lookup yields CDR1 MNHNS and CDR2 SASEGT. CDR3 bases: TGTGCCAGCAGTGAATTTGAGGGCTATAATTCACCCCTCCACTTT. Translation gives CASSEFEGYNSPLHF.

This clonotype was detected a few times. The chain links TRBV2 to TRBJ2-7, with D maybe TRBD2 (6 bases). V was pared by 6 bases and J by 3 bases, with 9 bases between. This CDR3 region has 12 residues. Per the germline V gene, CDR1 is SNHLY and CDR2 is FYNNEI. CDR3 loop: CASSLDYYEQYF. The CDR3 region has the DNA TGTGCCAGCAGCTTGGACTACTACGAGCAGTACTTC. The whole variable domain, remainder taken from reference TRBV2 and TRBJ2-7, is EPEVTQTPSHQVTQMGQEVILRCVPISNHLYFYWYRQILGQKVEFLVSFYNNEISEKSEIFDDQFSVERPDGSNFTLKIRSTKLEDSAMYFCASSLDYYEQYFGPGTRLTVT.

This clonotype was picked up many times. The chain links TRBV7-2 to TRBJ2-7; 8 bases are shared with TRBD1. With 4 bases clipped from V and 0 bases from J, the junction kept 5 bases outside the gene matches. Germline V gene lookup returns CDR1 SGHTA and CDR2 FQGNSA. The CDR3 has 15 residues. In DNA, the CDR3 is TGTGCCAGCAGCTACACGACAGGGGTCTCCTACGAGCAGTACTTC. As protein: CASSYTTGVSYEQYF.

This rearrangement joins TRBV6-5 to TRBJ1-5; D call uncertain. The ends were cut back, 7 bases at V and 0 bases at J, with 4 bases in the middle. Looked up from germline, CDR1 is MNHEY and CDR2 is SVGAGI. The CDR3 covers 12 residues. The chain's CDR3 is CASKGSNQPQHF. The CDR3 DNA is TGTGCCAGCAAGGGTAGCAATCAGCCCCAGCATTTT.

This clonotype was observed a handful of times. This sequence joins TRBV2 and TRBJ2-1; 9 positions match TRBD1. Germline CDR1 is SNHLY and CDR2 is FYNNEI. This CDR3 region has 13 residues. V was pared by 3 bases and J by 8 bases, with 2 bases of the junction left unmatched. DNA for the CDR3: TGTGCCAGCAGTGACGGGACAGGGTATGAGCAGTTCTTC. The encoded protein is CASSDGTGYEQFF.